What follows are 18 T cell receptor beta chains derived from one specimen sequenced in a study of tumor-infiltrating lymphocytes in primary liver carcinoma. The template, approximately 500 ng total RNA, yielded TCR beta cDNA made with a constant-region primer. Modified slightly, ARM-PCR produced TCR beta libraries over three nested multiplex PCR rounds. The study ran its first two PCR rounds for roughly 10 cycles each, using TRBV1-TRBV30 forward primers and a C-beta reverse primer. TCRdb re-analysed the multiplex PCR reads in MiXCR, keeping a single row per CDR3 protein. The repertoire includes about 330,000 distinct CDR3 sequences, less than 70% of them detected once, and about 6% sits in the top ten. Blood RNA came from unsorted whole blood; germline DNA was also extracted. Material: peripheral blood. The receptors were sampled from a man aged 35 to 55 with primary liver carcinoma and hepatitis B virus infection.

Comment on this clonotype: The conserved phenylalanine or tryptophan normally closing the CDR3 is absent here, so this likely arose from a read error. This chain uses TRBV6-5 with TRBJ2-5; a weak D match, TRBD1 (6 bases). The CDR3 is made up of 16 amino acids. Germline values: CDR1 MNHEY, CDR2 SVGAGI. CDR3 coding DNA: TGTGCCAGCAGTTACTCCCCCGCAGGGGAGCAAGGGACCCAGTACATC. This translates into CASSYSPAGEQGTQYI.

This chain links TRBV16 with TRBJ1-2; D remains unclear. The V end lost 0 bases, the J end lost 5 bases, and 4 bases lay between the germline ends. The CDR3 totals 12 residues. Germline V gene sequence: CDR1 KGHSY, CDR2 FQNENV. CDR3 bases: TGTGCCAGCAGCCAATCTCGATATGGCTACACCTTC. This gives the protein CASSQSRYGYTF.

The chain combines TRBV29-1 with TRBJ1-2, with D uncertain. This CDR3 region has 12 residues. Trimming stripped 5 bases from V and 4 bases from J, with 11 bases between. Germline V lookup: CDR1 SQVTM, CDR2 ANQGSEA. The CDR3 is CSVSPGPYGYTF. CDR3 nucleotide sequence: TGCAGCGTTTCTCCGGGCCCCTATGGCTACACCTTC.

Comment on this clonotype: The junction departs from the called germline gene at one end, perhaps through a read error. The chain employs TRBV11-2 and TRBJ2-7, with 15 bases matching TRBD2. The CDR3 sequence is 18 residues long. The germline CDR1 and CDR2 sequences are SGHAT and FQNNGV. The CDR3 loop reads CGSCPRTSGRAPSYEQYF. The CDR3 nucleotides read TGTGGCAGCTGCCCTCGGACTAGCGGGAGGGCCCCTTCCTACGAGCAGTACTTC.

The V gene is TRBV5-6, the J gene TRBJ1-1; D is perhaps TRBD1 (6 bases). This CDR3 is 16 amino acids long. The germline V gene encodes CDR1 SGHDT and CDR2 YYEEEE. Trimming pared 1 base from V and 0 bases from J, leaving 13 bases between. CDR3 sequence: CASSLKGEEVNTEAFF. CDR3 bases: TGTGCCAGCAGCTTGAAGGGGGAAGAGGTGAACACTGAAGCTTTCTTT.

Note on this clonotype: A single base separates this from a much larger clone, so it may be a read error. The CDR3 loop reads CASSSLAGACYEQFF. CDR3 bases: TGTGCCAGCAGTTCATTAGCGGGAGCCTGTTATGAGCAGTTCTTC. The chain links TRBV12-3 or TRBV12-4 to TRBJ2-1; 9 bases match TRBD2. The CDR3 is 15 amino acids. V lost 4 bases to trimming and J lost 8 bases; unmatched junction nucleotides: 9.

The chain uses TRBV4-2 and TRBJ1-5; D remains ambiguous. Trimming took 0 bases from V and 2 from J, leaving 8 bases between them. The CDR3 is made up of 15 amino acids. CDR1 LGHNA and CDR2 YNFKEQ come from the germline V gene. Here the CDR3 DNA reads TGTGCCAGCAGCCAAGATGGCTCTCGCAATCAGCCCCAGCATTTT. Residues: CASSQDGSRNQPQHF.

To note about this clonotype: Because the CDR3 is missing its conserved closing phenylalanine or tryptophan, this is likely a read error. V usage is TRBV6-5 and J usage is TRBJ2-3; 9 bases are a match to TRBD2. Germline lookup yields CDR1 MNHEY and CDR2 SVGAGI. Trimming at V came to 6 bases and at J to 5 bases, leaving 15 bases not matched to a gene. CDR3 length: 17 amino acids. DNA of the CDR3: TGTGCCAGCAGCCAAGGCGCTCTAGCGGGATCGTTAGATACGCAGTATTCT. Amino acid sequence: CASSQGALAGSLDTQYS.

Remarks on this clonotype: This CDR3 is missing its conserved last phenylalanine or tryptophan, likely due to a read error. This rearrangement joins TRBV12-3 or TRBV12-4 to TRBJ1-1; no clear D. Trimming took off 2 bases at V and 1 base at J, with 8 bases between the two ends. CDR3 length: 14 amino acids. The CDR3 DNA is TGTGCCAGCAGTTTAATGGGCGGGAACACTGAAGCTTTCCTT. It encodes CASSLMGGNTEAFL.

The V gene is TRBV7-9, the J gene TRBJ2-1; 9 bases map to TRBD2. Germline assignment: CDR1 SEHNR and CDR2 FQNEAQ (reference sequence). Losses at the gene ends were 5 bases for V and 10 bases for J; bases not matched to a gene: 9. The CDR3 is 14 residues long. The CDR3 region has the DNA TGTGCCAGCAGCCGCGACCCCACTAGCGGGGAGCAGTTCTTC. Residues: CASSRDPTSGEQFF.

CDR3 sequence (DNA): TGCGCCAGCAGTGTCCAGCGGGGGTGGCCGGATGAGCAGTTCTTC. Translating it yields CASSVQRGWPDEQFF. The chain recombines TRBV10-2 with TRBJ2-1; 8 positions match TRBD2. V lost 4 bases, J lost 8 bases, and 10 bases stayed unmatched. CDR1 is WSHSY, CDR2 SAAADI, per germline. This CDR3 has 15 amino acids.

This chain connects TRBV6-5 to TRBJ2-7; 10 bases match TRBD1. The CDR3 is 14 residues long. From germline, CDR1 is MNHEY and CDR2 SVGAGI. Trimming removed 8 bases from V and 4 bases from J; junction bases left unmatched: 8. The CDR3 DNA reads TGTGCCAGCCGCATCCGGGACAGGGGATACGAGCAGTACTTC. The encoded protein is CASRIRDRGYEQYF.

With regard to this clonotype: A read error is likely, as this CDR3 ends without the conserved phenylalanine or tryptophan. V is TRBV29-1 and J is TRBJ2-3; D ambiguous. Germline V gene sequence: CDR1 SQVTM, CDR2 ANQGSEA. V was cut by 8 bases and J by 5 bases, with 23 bases left in between. This CDR3 comprises 15 residues. CDR3 in amino acids: CSTKSGASYIDTQYV. Written as DNA, the CDR3 is TGCAGCACAAAGTCAGGAGCGAGCTACATAGATACGCAGTATGTT.

The rearrangement joins TRBV10-3 to TRBJ2-5; maybe TRBD1 (5 bases). The germline V gene has CDR1 ENHRY and CDR2 SYGVKD. The CDR3 has 12 residues. Trimming shortened V by 0 bases and J by 9 bases, and 8 bases separated the two germline ends. CDR3 sequence: CAISESLGPQYF. The CDR3 DNA is TGTGCCATCAGTGAGTCGCTGGGGCCCCAGTACTTC.

The chain couples TRBV5-8 to TRBJ2-1; 10 bases line up with TRBD2. This CDR3 contains 15 residues. CDR1 SGHTS and CDR2 YDEGEE come from the germline V gene. V lost 2 bases to trimming and J lost 4 bases; unmatched junction nucleotides: 3. The CDR3 spells CASSFVTSGYNEQFF. The CDR3 nucleotides read TGTGCCAGCAGCTTTGTGACTAGCGGGTACAATGAGCAGTTCTTC.

The chain employs TRBV11-2 and TRBJ2-3, with 8 positions matching TRBD2. J was trimmed by 15 bases and V by 3 bases; bases with no gene match: 20. This CDR3 spans 16 amino acids. Germline lookup yields CDR1 SGHAT and CDR2 FQNNGV. CDR3 in amino acids: CASSLDSGAFADTYYF. CDR3 in DNA: TGTGCCAGCAGCTTGGATAGCGGGGCCTTCGCAGATACGTACTATTTT.

As to this clonotype: Germline and junction disagree at one end, which may indicate a read error. This chain joins TRBV11-2 and TRBJ1-1; tentative D call: TRBD1 (6 bases). There are 17 residues in the CDR3. Germline CDR1 SGHAT, CDR2 FQNNGV. The CDR3 DNA reads as TGTGCCAGCAGCCCCTCTGGGCAGGGGAGGGTGAAGACTGAAGCTTTCTTT. Encoded protein: CASSPSGQGRVKTEAFF.

A remark on this clonotype: At one boundary the junction diverges from the germline segment, which might be a read error. The chain has TRBV6-5 and TRBJ1-1, with 9 bases aligning to TRBD1. The CDR3 has 17 amino acids. Germline-derived CDR1 and CDR2 are MNHEY and SVGAGI. DNA of the CDR3: TGTGCCAACAGTTACTCGACAGGGGGATATGAACAAACTGAAGCTTTCTTT. Encoded protein: CANSYSTGGYEQTEAFF.